The clone carrying this TCR beta chain came up a few times. Its antigen is unknown. Thyroid ultrasound, orbital computed tomography, clinical symptoms, and serum thyroxine and TRAb underpinned diagnoses. This sample was included in a study of T cells in Graves' hyperthyroidism and ophthalmopathy. The study's findings and limits: Blood shared most expanded thyroid clonotypes above 0.001.

The TCR beta CDR3 regions underwent amplification using RNA transcripts as the source. The primer set for the first-round RT-PCR of the TCR CDR3 was HTBI. TCRdb processed the multiplex PCR reads anew with MiXCR; each CDR3 protein has one entry. The sample records about 690,000 distinct CDR3 sequences, approximately 15% being singletons. Germline V lookup: CDR1 MDHEN, CDR2 SYDVKM. This CDR3 is built from 14 residues. V lost 7 bases, J lost 1 base, and 11 bases lay in between. The source is a man aged 50 or older with Graves' hyperthyroidism. The chain carries TRBV28 and TRBJ2-4, with D possibly TRBD2 on 6 matching bases. The sequenced material came from blood. CDR3 sequence (DNA): TGTGCCAGCATCCGGGGGAAGGCCAAAAACATTCAGTACTTC. This codes for CASIRGKAKNIQYF.